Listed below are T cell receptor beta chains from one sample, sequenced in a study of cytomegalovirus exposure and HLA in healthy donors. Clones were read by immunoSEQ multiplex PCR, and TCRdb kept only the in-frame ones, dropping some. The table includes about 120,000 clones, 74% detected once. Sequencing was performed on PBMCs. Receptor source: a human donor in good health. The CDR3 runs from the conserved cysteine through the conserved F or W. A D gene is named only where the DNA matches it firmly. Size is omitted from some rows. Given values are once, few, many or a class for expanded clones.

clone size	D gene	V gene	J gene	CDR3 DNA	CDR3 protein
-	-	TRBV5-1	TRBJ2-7	TGCGCCAGCAGCTTGGGACAGTTATATGAGCAGTACTTC	CASSLGQLYEQYF
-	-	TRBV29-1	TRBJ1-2	TGCAGCGTTGTTTTCCGCAGTAACTATGGCTACACCTTC	CSVVFRSNYGYTF
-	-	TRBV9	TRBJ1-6	TGTGCCAGCACCATCGGGGGTTATAATTCACCCCTCCACTTT	CASTIGGYNSPLHF
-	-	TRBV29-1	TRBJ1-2	TGCAGCGTTGACTATGGGGCTCCAGTCTATGGCTACACCTTC	CSVDYGAPVYGYTF
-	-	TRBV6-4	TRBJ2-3	TGTGCCAGCAGTGACAGGGGTGAGACAGATACGCAGTATTTT	CASSDRGETDTQYF
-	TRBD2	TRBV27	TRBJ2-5	TGTGCCAGCAGTTTACTCTCGGGAGGGCAGTCAAAAGAGACCCAGTACTTC	CASSLLSGGQSKETQYF
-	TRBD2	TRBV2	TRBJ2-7	TGTGCCAGCACCCAAACCCAGCGGGGGACCTACGAGCAGTACTTC	CASTQTQRGTYEQYF
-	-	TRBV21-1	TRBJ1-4	TGTGCCAGCAGCAAAGGGGCCAATGAAAAACTGTTTTTT	CASSKGANEKLFF
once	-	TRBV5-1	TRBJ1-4	TGCGCCAGCAGCCTGAGTGGCCCCAAACAGGAGTCCCTGTTTTTT	CASSLSGPKQESLFF
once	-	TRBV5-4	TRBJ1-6	TGTGCCAGCAGGCCCCCGCCAGGGGTGGATTCACCCCTCCACTTT	CASRPPPGVDSPLHF
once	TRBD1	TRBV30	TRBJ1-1	TGTGCCTGGAGTGTCCCGGGGACAGGTCGCGAAGCTTTCTTT	CAWSVPGTGREAFF
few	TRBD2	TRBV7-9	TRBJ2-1	TGTTCCAGCAGCCCCAACCCCCTAGCGGGAGTACATGAGCAGTTCTTC	CSSSPNPLAGVHEQFF
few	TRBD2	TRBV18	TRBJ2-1	TGTGCCAGCTCACCGAGCGGGACCGTACTCGAGAAGCAGTTCTTC	CASSPSGTVLEKQFF
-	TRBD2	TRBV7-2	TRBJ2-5	TGTGCCAGCAGCTCTAGCGGGAGAGAGACCCAGTACTTC	CASSSSGRETQYF
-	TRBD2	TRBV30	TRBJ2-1	TGTGCCTGGAGTGTGAAAGCGGGGTCCGGCGATGAGCAGTTCTTC	CAWSVKAGSGDEQFF
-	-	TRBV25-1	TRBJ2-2	TGTGCCAGCAGGGAGTTGAACACCGGGGAGCTGTTTTTT	CASRELNTGELFF
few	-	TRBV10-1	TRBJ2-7	TGCGCCAGCAGTGAGTCGCCAGGATACGAGCAGTACTTC	CASSESPGYEQYF
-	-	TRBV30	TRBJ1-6	TGTGCCTGGAGTCGGCAGGCGCTTTCACCCCTCCACTTT	CAWSRQALSPLHF
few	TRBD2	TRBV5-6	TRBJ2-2	TGTGCCAGCAGCCCGGCGGGAGACGGGGAGCTGTTTTTT	CASSPAGDGELFF
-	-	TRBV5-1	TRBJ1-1	TGCGCCAGCAGCTTGGGTGGGGACATGAACACTGAAGCTTTCTTT	CASSLGGDMNTEAFF
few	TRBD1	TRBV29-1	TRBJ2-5	TGCAGCGCTCCACTACCCGGACAGGGGAGGGCCCAGTACTTC	CSAPLPGQGRAQYF
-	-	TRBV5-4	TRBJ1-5	TGTGCCAGCAGCATTCAGGGGAGTCAGCCCCAGCATTTT	CASSIQGSQPQHF
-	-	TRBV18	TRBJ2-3	TGTGCCAGCTCATTAAACCCAGGGGGGACAGATACGCAGTATTTT	CASSLNPGGTDTQYF
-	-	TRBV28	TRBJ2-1	TGTGCCAGCAGTGCTGGGCCCCGCTACAATGAGCAGTTCTTC	CASSAGPRYNEQFF